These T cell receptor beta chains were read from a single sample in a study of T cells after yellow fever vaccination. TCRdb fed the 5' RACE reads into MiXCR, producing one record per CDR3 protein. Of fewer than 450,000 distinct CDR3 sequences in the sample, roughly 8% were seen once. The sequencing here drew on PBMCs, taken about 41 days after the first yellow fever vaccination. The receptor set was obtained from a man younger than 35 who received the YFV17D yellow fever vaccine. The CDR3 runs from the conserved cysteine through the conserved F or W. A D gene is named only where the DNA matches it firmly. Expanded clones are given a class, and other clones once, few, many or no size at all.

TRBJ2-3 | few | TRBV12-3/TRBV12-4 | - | TGTGCCAGCAGCCCACCCCGACAGTATACGCAGTATTTT | CASSPPRQYTQYF
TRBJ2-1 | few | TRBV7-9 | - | TGTGCCAGCAGCCTAGGACAAGGGCAGTACAATGAGCAGTTCTTC | CASSLGQGQYNEQFF
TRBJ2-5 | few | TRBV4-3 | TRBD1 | TGCGCCAGCAGCCAAGCCCACGGACAGGGTTTTGGAGAGACCCAGTACTTC | CASSQAHGQGFGETQYF
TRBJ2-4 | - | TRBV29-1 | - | TGCAGCGTTACCCCAGGGGTCAAAAACATTCAGTACTTC | CSVTPGVKNIQYF
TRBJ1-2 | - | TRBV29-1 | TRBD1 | TGCAGCGCGCGGACAGGGGTCTCCTATGGCTACACCTTC | CSARTGVSYGYTF
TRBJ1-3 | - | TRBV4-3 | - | TGCGCCAGCAGCACCCGGCGATCCCAGCGGGGAATCGCTGGAAACACCATATATTTT | CASSTRRSQRGIAGNTIYF
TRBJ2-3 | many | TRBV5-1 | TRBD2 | TGCGCCAGCAGCTTCGGGGGGGCTGCAGATACGCAGTATTTT | CASSFGGAADTQYF
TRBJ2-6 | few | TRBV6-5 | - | TGTGCCAGCAGTTACGGAGGTTTCTCTGGGGCCAACGTCCTGACTTTC | CASSYGGFSGANVLTF
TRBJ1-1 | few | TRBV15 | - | TGTGCCACCAGCAGAGATGCTGGGATGAACACTGAAGCTTTCTTT | CATSRDAGMNTEAFF
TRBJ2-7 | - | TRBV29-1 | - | TGCAGCGTTGAAAGGGCCAGTACCTACGAGCAGTACTTC | CSVERASTYEQYF
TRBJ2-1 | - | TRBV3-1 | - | TGTGCCAGCAGCCAAGCCCGGAGCTCCTACAATGAGCAGTTCTTC | CASSQARSSYNEQFF
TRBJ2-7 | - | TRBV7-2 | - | TGTGCCAGCAGCTTAGGCCTCCTCCCGAGCCCCTACGAGCAGTACTTC | CASSLGLLPSPYEQYF
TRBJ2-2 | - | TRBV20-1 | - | TGCAGTGCTTGGGGCAGGCACACCGGGGAGCTGTTTTTT | CSAWGRHTGELFF
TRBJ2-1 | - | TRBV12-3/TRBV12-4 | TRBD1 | TGTGCCAGCAGGCGGACAGGGGTTGAGGCTTCGAGTGAGCAGTTCTTC | CASRRTGVEASSEQFF
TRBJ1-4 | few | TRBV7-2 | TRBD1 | TGTGCCAGCAGCTTAGGTCCGATACAGGGGGCGCGAGAAAAACTGTTTTTT | CASSLGPIQGAREKLFF
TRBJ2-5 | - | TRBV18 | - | TGTGCCAGCTCACCGGCTTATCAAGAGACCCAGTACTTC | CASSPAYQETQYF
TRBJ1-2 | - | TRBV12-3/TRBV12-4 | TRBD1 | TGTGCCAGCGGTGACTTTTGGACAGGGGCGAACTATGGCTACACCTTC | CASGDFWTGANYGYTF
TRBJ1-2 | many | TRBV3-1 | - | TGTGCCAGCAGCCCCCAGCGCGTCAGGGGTGGCTACACCTTC | CASSPQRVRGGYTF
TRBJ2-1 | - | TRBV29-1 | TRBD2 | TGCAGCGTTGAAGATCTTGAAGCCCAAGGGAGGGCCGCAGAGCAGTTCTTC | CSVEDLEAQGRAAEQFF
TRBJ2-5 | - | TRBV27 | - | TGTGCCAGCAGTTCCCGACCTGGGGAGACCCAGTACTTC | CASSSRPGETQYF
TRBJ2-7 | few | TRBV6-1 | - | TGTGCCAGCGCAGCCTACGAGCAGTACTTC | CASAAYEQYF
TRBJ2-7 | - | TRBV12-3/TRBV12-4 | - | TGTGCCAGCAGTACAACAGCCTCCTACGAGCAGTACTTC | CASSTTASYEQYF
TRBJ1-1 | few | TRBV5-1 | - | TGCGCCAGCAGCGTGGAGCCCCTCAGGAACACTGAAGCTTTCTTT | CASSVEPLRNTEAFF
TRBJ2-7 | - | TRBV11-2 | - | TGTGCCAGCAGCCTACCTCTGGGGAAGTTCCACGAGCAGTACTTC | CASSLPLGKFHEQYF
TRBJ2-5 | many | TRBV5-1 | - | TGCGCCAGCAGCGACAGTTGGGAGACCCAGTACTTC | CASSDSWETQYF
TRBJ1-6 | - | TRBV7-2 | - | TGTGCCAGCAGCGTACCGTATGGGGTGTCCTATAATTCACCCCTCCACTTT | CASSVPYGVSYNSPLHF
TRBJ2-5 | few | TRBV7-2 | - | TGTGCCAGCAGCGATCAGATTCAAGAGACCCAGTACTTC | CASSDQIQETQYF
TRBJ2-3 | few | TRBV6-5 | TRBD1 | TGTGCCAGCAGTTTCGGGGACAGGGGTACAGATACGCAGTATTTT | CASSFGDRGTDTQYF
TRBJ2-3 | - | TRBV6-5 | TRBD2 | TGTGCCAGCAGTTACCCCCTAGCGGGGGGGCAAGATACGCAGTATTTT | CASSYPLAGGQDTQYF
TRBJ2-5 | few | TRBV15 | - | TGTGCCACCAGCAGAGGGCCGGACGGAGAGACCCAGTACTTC | CATSRGPDGETQYF